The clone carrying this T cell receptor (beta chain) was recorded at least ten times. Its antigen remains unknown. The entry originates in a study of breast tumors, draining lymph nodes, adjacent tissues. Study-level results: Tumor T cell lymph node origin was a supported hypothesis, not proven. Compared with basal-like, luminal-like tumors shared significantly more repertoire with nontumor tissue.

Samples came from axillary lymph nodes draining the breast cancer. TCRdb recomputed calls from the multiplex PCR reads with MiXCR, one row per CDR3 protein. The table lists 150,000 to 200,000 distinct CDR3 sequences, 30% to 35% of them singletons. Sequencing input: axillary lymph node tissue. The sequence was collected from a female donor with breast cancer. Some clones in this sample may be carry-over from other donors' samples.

In DNA, the CDR3 is TGTGCCAGCAGCCCCGGAGGTGAGCAGTTCTTC. This gives the protein CASSPGGEQFF. This chain uses TRBV3-1 with TRBJ2-1, with D perhaps matching TRBD2 (5 bases). The germline V gene has CDR1 LGHDT and CDR2 YNNKEL (reference sequence). V gave up 4 bases and J gave up 9 bases, with 7 bases separating them. The CDR3 is 11 residues long.